The source of this TCR beta chain is a study of metastatic and nonmetastatic thyroid tumors. At the level of the study: Blood and tumor or nodule tissue repertoires from malignant and benign thyroid patients were compared.

No treatment had been given to any patient before thyroid surgery. Notes on the study in general: Malignant thyroid tumors reportedly had TCR beta diversity that was significantly higher than in benign nodules, in blood and tumor.

This clone was found many times. Antigen: not known. CDR1 and CDR2 (germline): MNHNS, SASEGT. The V and J ends lost 5 bases and 4 bases, in that order; junction bases with no gene match: 4. The CDR3 runs 14 residues. As handled by the study authors: CDR3 was compared across clinicopathological groups, and the resulting differences were used to build a distant-metastasis classifier for papillary thyroid cancer. MiXCR was used by TCRdb to re-call the PCR reads. These V and J calls are TCRdb output, not the study's own analysis. Seen here are about 40,000 clones, about 16% observed once, and the top ten hold 3.5% to 4%.

What was sequenced was blood. The chain joins TRBV6-1 to TRBJ2-2; 7 nucleotides match TRBD1. The source is a female donor with papillary thyroid cancer or a benign thyroid nodule (not recorded which). Some clones in this sample may be carry-over from other donors' samples. CDR3 nucleotides: TGTGCCAGCAGTAATTCAGGGGGCACCGGGGAGCTGTTTTTT. This encodes CASSNSGGTGELFF.